Reported below is one T cell receptor (beta chain). The target of this receptor is not known. No base quality values were provided; no much bigger clone lies one nucleotide off. The data derive from a study of CD8+ T cells in alopecia areata (dated by TCRdb to the late 2010s). Context from the whole study: The treated patients, all with moderate-to-severe alopecia areata, were enrolled in an open-label pilot trial of oral tofacitinib given at 5 to 10 mg twice daily. Tofacitinib was administered for 6 to 18 months, and 6 months of follow-up off drug were then conducted to assess delayed response and recurrence. Disease severity in treated patients was measured with the SALT score, which quantifies the percentage of affected scalp surface area. High-throughput TCRbeta sequencing was used to examine T cell clonal expansion in alopecia areata in both the C3H/HeJ mouse model and human patients. Scalp tissue and sorted CD4+ and CD8+ peripheral blood T cells from patchy and totalis/universalis alopecia areata patients and from healthy controls were covered by human TCRbeta sequencing. Biopsies were taken from tofacitinib-treated patients at baseline and at 4 and 24 weeks of treatment, and a later scalp biopsy was taken in several of the tofacitinib-treated patients. Scalp clonality was compared among normal scalp (n=4), patchy alopecia areata scalp (n=8), and alopecia totalis/universalis scalp (n=8). RNA was extracted with the PAXgene miRNA kit for fixed scalp, the miRNeasy kit for PBMCs, and the RNeasy kit for mouse skin. Amplification of TCRbeta CDR3 regions was done by immunoSEQ multiplex PCR using 35 Vbeta forward primers and 13 Jbeta reverse primers. The paper as a whole reports these results and caveats: Scalp TCR repertoire analysis is complicated because resident alphabeta T cells in normal human skin are also sequenced, whereas mouse skin is dominated by gammadelta T cells. Tofacitinib significantly lowered scalp clonality and the number of expanded CD8+ clones among the top 100 scalp clones. During tofacitinib treatment, many expanded lesional clones stuck around in both scalp and blood, and this persistence may partly explain why relapse happens after treatment is stopped. Because the treated cohort was small and included a single nonresponder, larger studies are needed to assess links between baseline CD8+ expansion and response. Shared TCR sequences between patients were less evident than in mice, which may be partly attributable to HLA diversity in the patient population. Lesional scalp, especially in alopecia totalis/universalis, showed higher clonality and more expanded CD8+ clones than normal scalp, suggesting antigenic drive.

The library was made by the immunoSEQ multiplex PCR assay. To provide template for TCR sequencing, every sample had RNA extracted and reverse transcribed into cDNA. SuperScript III was used to make first-strand cDNA, primed with a 2:1 mix of oligo-dT and random hexamers. A synthetic immune receptor repertoire was used to measure amplification bias, and any remaining bias was corrected computationally. Regarding the original processing steps: After raw reads were preprocessed to remove errors, the CDR3 was defined following IMGT conventions as running from the conserved cysteine to phenylalanine. Clonality was computed as 1 minus the Shannon entropy, with the entropy normalized by log2 of the number of productive unique TCRs. CD4 or CD8 identity of scalp clones was inferred by cross-referencing scalp TCRbeta sequences with sorted blood CD4 and CD8 repertoires. Held by TCRdb, this immuneACCESS table contains in-frame sequences only and omits some clones. Under half of the omission traces to an unresolved V gene where checked; the cause of the rest is unknown. The DNA was the basis for D and trimming; V, J and clone size are from that table. This sample lists some 170,000 clones; 50% to 75% were detected once. The ten largest clonotypes hold 15% to 20% of the sample.

The intended sense of this specimen's treatment or condition label: oral pan-JAK inhibitor, 5-10 mg twice daily. Lesional scalp punch biopsies and peripheral blood were collected from alopecia areata patients. PBMCs were isolated by density centrifugation and stained for CD3, CD4 and CD8, after which CD4+ and CD8+ T cells were sorted on a FACSAria. Sequenced here: CD4+ T cells sorted from blood, sampled between weeks 55 and 65, from a patient treated with tofacitinib. The receptor was isolated from a human donor with alopecia areata.

The CDR3 region has the sequence CASSGGSRGNTIYF. The DNA reads TGTGCCAGCAGCGGGGGGTCGAGAGGAAACACCATATATTTT. The V and J segments used are TRBV6-5 and TRBJ1-3; a tentative D call is TRBD1 (5 bases match). Trimming costs V 6 bases and J 4 bases, and their ends lie 13 bases apart. CDR1 and CDR2, per the germline V gene, are MNHEY and SVGAGI. The CDR3 spans 14 residues, from the cysteine through the phenylalanine. Of the read, only the CDR3 DNA is kept; its 42 bases are in frame from base 1.